This is a list of T cell receptor beta chains from one sample in a study of T cell repertoires in cytomegalovirus infection. The antigens for these receptors are not known. TCRdb passed the reads through MiXCR, listing each CDR3 protein once. The sample comprises some 560,000 distinct CDR3 sequences, 35% to 50% of which are singletons, and 48% rests with the top ten. The starting material was cultured PBMCs, obtained from culture after CMV antigen stimulation. These receptors were collected from a human donor in good health (CMV status not recorded). Some clones in this sample may be carry-over from other donors' samples. The CDR3 runs from the conserved cysteine through the conserved F or W. Fields, in order: CDR3 DNA, CDR3 protein, V gene, clone size, J gene, D gene. The D gene is left open where the match is weak. Where a row states a size, it is once, few, many or the class of an expanded clone; other rows omit it.

DNA: TGTGCCAGCAGTTCCGGCGGGACAGTCCCTGAAAAACTGTTTTTT; CDR3: CASSSGGTVPEKLFF; V: TRBV12-3/TRBV12-4; size: few; J: TRBJ1-4; D: TRBD1
DNA: TGTGCCAGCAGTTACAATACAGATTTCCACCTCCGCGAGCAGTACTTC; CDR3: CASSYNTDFHLREQYF; V: TRBV6-2/TRBV6-3; size: .; J: TRBJ2-7; D: .
DNA: TGTGCCAGCACGTCTGGAACAGGGAGTTTCCGAGAGACCCAGTACTTC; CDR3: CASTSGTGSFRETQYF; V: TRBV5-4; size: .; J: TRBJ2-5; D: .
DNA: TGCAGTGCTACGCCGAACAATCAGCCCCAGCATTTT; CDR3: CSATPNNQPQHF; V: TRBV20-1; size: .; J: TRBJ1-5; D: .
DNA: TGTGCCAGCAGAAAACGGCGGGAGGCTTCGGGCAATGGGCAGTTCTTC; CDR3: CASRKRREASGNGQFF; V: TRBV12-3/TRBV12-4; size: .; J: TRBJ2-1; D: TRBD2
DNA: TGTGCCAGCAGCTTAAGAACCGGTGTGGGTCTCCAGCTCACAGATACGCAGTATTTT; CDR3: CASSLRTGVGLQLTDTQYF; V: TRBV7-8; size: many; J: TRBJ2-3; D: .
DNA: TGTGCTAGTGATTCTTTGACAGCCAACTATGGCTACACCTTC; CDR3: CASDSLTANYGYTF; V: TRBV12-5; size: .; J: TRBJ1-2; D: .
DNA: TGTGCCAGCAGTTTTAATTCACCCCTCCACTTT; CDR3: CASSFNSPLHF; V: TRBV12-3/TRBV12-4; size: few; J: TRBJ1-6; D: .
DNA: TGTGCCAGCAGTTTATCGGACGGAAATTCACCCCTCCACTTT; CDR3: CASSLSDGNSPLHF; V: TRBV27; size: .; J: TRBJ1-6; D: .
DNA: TGCGCCAGCGGCCTCACGGCCCGGAATGAAGAGACCCAGTACTTC; CDR3: CASGLTARNEETQYF; V: TRBV4-1; size: few; J: TRBJ2-5; D: .
DNA: TGTGCCATCGATAGCAATCAGCCCCAGCATTTT; CDR3: CAIDSNQPQHF; V: TRBV7-6; size: .; J: TRBJ1-5; D: .
DNA: TGTGCCATCAGTGCCGGAGGCTTCAATCAGCCCCAGCATTTT; CDR3: CAISAGGFNQPQHF; V: TRBV10-3; size: .; J: TRBJ1-5; D: .
DNA: TGTGCCAACCTTAGGCATATACAGGGGCTTTTCGACGAGCAGTACTTC; CDR3: CANLRHIQGLFDEQYF; V: TRBV6-4; size: .; J: TRBJ2-7; D: TRBD1
DNA: TGCGCCAGCAGCCAAGGTTTTCGAAGACAGGAACGTCGAGAAGGAAACACCATATATTTT; CDR3: CASSQGFRRQERREGNTIYF; V: TRBV4-3; size: .; J: TRBJ1-3; D: .
DNA: TGTGCCAGTAGTACTCAGGGCTTCCAGCCCCAGCATTTT; CDR3: CASSTQGFQPQHF; V: TRBV19; size: few; J: TRBJ1-5; D: .
DNA: TGTGCCAGCAGTTTAGACAGGGGAAATTACGCTGGGGCCAACGTCCTGACTTTC; CDR3: CASSLDRGNYAGANVLTF; V: TRBV28; size: .; J: TRBJ2-6; D: TRBD1
DNA: TGTGCCAGCAGCCCCGGGGGGGAATCAAAAGTTCAGTACTTC; CDR3: CASSPGGESKVQYF; V: TRBV6-1; size: few; J: TRBJ2-4; D: TRBD2